Shown below are 21 T cell receptor beta chains from a single sample sequenced in a study of STAT5B mutations in CD4+ large granular lymphocyte leukemia. Profiled with immunoSEQ multiplex PCR; TCRdb holds only in-frame clones, not every one. This sample carries about 46,000 clones, around 81% of them seen once, and the ten largest clones take more than 0.3%. The sequencing sample was made of CD4+ T cells from blood buffy coats. All receptors come from a human donor in good health.

CDR3 nucleotides: TGTGCCAGCAGCTTGCCTCCGACAGTGAACACTGAAGCTTTCTTT. Its translation is CASSLPPTVNTEAFF. This chain joins TRBV5-4 and TRBJ1-1; possibly TRBD1 for D (5 bases). Germline CDR1 is SGHNT and CDR2 is YYREEE (reference sequence). This CDR3 contains 15 residues. Trimming pared 1 base from V and 0 bases from J, leaving 10 bases between.

This chain connects TRBV5-6 to TRBJ1-5; D unresolved. The CDR3 covers 15 residues. Germline lookup yields CDR1 SGHDT and CDR2 YYEEEE. Trimming removed 3 bases from V and 0 bases from J, with 10 bases in between. The CDR3 DNA sequence: TGTGCCAGCAGCTCCTGGGTATATAGCAATCAGCCCCAGCATTTT. Protein product: CASSSWVYSNQPQHF.

The chain links TRBV29-1 to TRBJ2-7; D might be TRBD2 (7 bases). Germline assignment: CDR1 SQVTM and CDR2 ANQGSEA. Between the trimmed V and J ends, which lost 8 bases and 1 base, there was a span of 15 bases. This CDR3 is 13 amino acids long. The CDR3: CSTSQGLSYEQYF. CDR3 sequence (DNA): TGCAGCACTTCACAGGGACTATCCTACGAGCAGTACTTC.

The J gene is TRBJ2-3, the V gene TRBV11-3, with D perhaps matching TRBD2 (6 bases). CDR3 length equals 15 residues. Trimming took off 1 base at V and 0 bases at J, with 8 bases between the two ends. The germline gives CDR1 SGHNT, CDR2 YENEEA. The CDR3 reads CASSLGGTSTDTQYF. In DNA, the CDR3 is TGTGCCAGCAGCTTAGGAGGGACTAGCACAGATACGCAGTATTTT.

This sequence joins TRBV6-1 and TRBJ2-4, with TRBD1 matching 10 bases. This CDR3 contains 15 residues. The germline CDR1 and CDR2 sequences are MNHNS and SASEGT. J lost 6 bases, V lost 1 base, and 3 bases had no gene match. For the CDR3, the DNA is TGTGCCAGCAGTGAAGGGGGACAGGGGAGAAACATTCAGTACTTC. Translating it yields CASSEGGQGRNIQYF.

This chain links TRBV6-5 with TRBJ1-2; weak D call: TRBD1 (6 bases). Germline CDR1 is MNHEY and CDR2 is SVGAGI. V was pared by 6 bases and J by 7 bases, with 12 bases between. The CDR3 is 12 residues long. The CDR3 DNA follows: TGTGCCAGCAGGTCCGGGACACTTGGCTACACCTTC. Translation: CASRSGTLGYTF.

The chain has TRBV11-2 and TRBJ1-2; D may be TRBD1 (6 bases). The length of the CDR3 is 16 residues. V was cut by 0 bases and J by 4 bases, with 15 bases left in between. Germline V gene data show CDR1 as SGHAT and CDR2 as FQNNGV. For the CDR3, the DNA is TGTGCCAGCAGCTTAGAGGGACATAAAGAGGGCTATGGCTACACCTTC. This translates into CASSLEGHKEGYGYTF.

J is TRBJ1-4 and V is TRBV15; D gene unclear. The CDR3 consists of 14 residues. V shed 7 bases and J shed 5 bases, with 14 bases lying between them. The V gene's germline CDR1 is LNHNV and CDR2 YYDKDF (reference sequence). CDR3 nucleotide sequence: TGTGCCACCACCGAACCGGGTTTAAATGAAAAACTGTTTTTT. It translates to CATTEPGLNEKLFF. Combining the CDR3 with reference TRBV15 and TRBJ1-4 gives the whole variable domain DAMVIQNPRYQVTQFGKPVTLSCSQTLNHNVMYWYQQKSSQAPKLLFHYYDKDFNNEADTPDNFQSRRPNTSFCFLDIRSPGLGDTAMYLCATTEPGLNEKLFFGSGTQLSVL.

This rearrangement joins TRBV5-5 to TRBJ1-1; unclear D gene. The ends were cut back, 0 bases at V and 8 bases at J, with 20 bases in the middle. CDR3 length equals 16 residues. Germline lookup yields CDR1 SGHKS and CDR2 YYEKEE (reference sequence). The CDR3 here is CASSLALANVIKEAFF. The CDR3 nucleotides read TGTGCCAGCAGCTTGGCCTTAGCCAATGTGATAAAGGAAGCTTTCTTT. Drawing the rest from reference TRBV5-5 and TRBJ1-1, the complete variable domain is DAGVTQSPTHLIKTRGQQVTLRCSPISGHKSVSWYQQVLGQGPQFIFQYYEKEERGRGNFPDRFSARQFPNYSSELNVNALLLGDSALYLCASSLALANVIKEAFFGQGTRLTVV.

The chain has TRBV5-1 and TRBJ1-1; no reliable D call. The CDR3 has 14 residues. Trimming cost V 0 bases and J 0 bases, with 6 bases left between them. The germline CDR1 and CDR2 sequences are SGHRS and YFSETQ. CDR3 protein: CASSLGSLNTEAFF. The CDR3, as DNA: TGCGCCAGCAGCTTGGGCAGTTTGAACACTGAAGCTTTCTTT.

V usage is TRBV30 and J usage is TRBJ2-2; D remains unclear. V lost 4 bases, J lost 3 bases, and 3 bases lay in between. CDR3 size: 11 residues. The germline V gene encodes CDR1 GTSNPN and CDR2 SVGIG (reference sequence). CDR3 in DNA: TGTGCCTGGAAGGACACCGGGGAGCTGTTTTTT. Its translation: CAWKDTGELFF.

The chain combines TRBV2 with TRBJ2-4; 7 bases map to TRBD1. CDR3 length equals 16 residues. Germline CDR1 reads SNHLY; CDR2 reads FYNNEI. V shed 1 base, J shed 0 bases, and the junction held 3 bases outside the gene matches. The CDR3 bases are TGTGCCAGCAGTGAAGAAGGGGGCGCAGCCAAAAACATTCAGTACTTC. This codes for CASSEEGGAAKNIQYF.

The chain joins TRBV10-3 to TRBJ1-1; D is possibly TRBD1 (5 bases). Trimming shortened V by 0 bases and J by 6 bases, and 11 bases separated the two germline ends. This CDR3 spans 14 amino acids. Looked up from germline, CDR1 is ENHRY and CDR2 is SYGVKD. Here the CDR3 reads CAISESTRGPEAFF. The CDR3 DNA sequence: TGTGCCATCAGTGAGTCGACTCGGGGACCTGAAGCTTTCTTT.

The chain uses TRBV27 and TRBJ2-7; 7 nucleotides match TRBD1. The V segment lost 5 bases and the J segment 0 bases; nucleotides outside the gene matches: 10. Per germline, CDR1 MNHEY and CDR2 SMNVEV (reference sequence). The CDR3 is 16 residues long. The CDR3 bases are TGTGCCAGCAGTCCGCTCGACAGGGCAAGCTCCTACGAGCAGTACTTC. This codes for CASSPLDRASSYEQYF.

The chain links TRBV28 to TRBJ2-7; 7 bases agree with TRBD1. The CDR3 extends over 15 amino acids. Per the germline V gene, CDR1 is MDHEN and CDR2 is SYDVKM. Losses at the gene ends were 4 bases for V and 0 bases for J; bases not matched to a gene: 6. CDR3 sequence reads: CASSSLDRSSYEQYF. In DNA form, the CDR3 reads TGTGCCAGCAGTTCCTTGGACAGGTCCTCCTACGAGCAGTACTTC.

This chain connects TRBV18 to TRBJ1-1; perhaps TRBD1 as D (6 bases). The V end was cut by 0 bases, the J end by 4 bases, with 12 bases between. From germline, CDR1 is KGHSH and CDR2 LQKENI. This CDR3 spans 15 amino acids. CDR3 protein: CASSPPGGPGTEAFF. The CDR3 nucleotides read TGTGCCAGCTCACCACCGGGGGGGCCCGGCACTGAAGCTTTCTTT.

The chain recombines TRBV11-2 with TRBJ2-2, with D perhaps TRBD2 (5 bases). The CDR3 is 12 amino acids. Germline V gene lookup returns CDR1 SGHAT and CDR2 FQNNGV. V lost 3 bases and J lost 7, with 6 bases in between. The CDR3 is CASSLRDGELFF. Written as DNA, the CDR3 is TGTGCCAGCAGCTTGAGGGACGGGGAGCTGTTTTTT.

The rearrangement uses TRBV19 and TRBJ1-5, with a tentative D call TRBD1 (6 bases). The ends were cut back, 4 bases at V and 0 bases at J, with 16 bases in the middle. CDR3 length: 17 amino acids. CDR1 and CDR2 (germline): LNHDA, SQIVND (reference sequence). The chain's CDR3 is CASSTDLQGNSNQPQHF. The CDR3 nucleotides are TGTGCCAGTAGTACAGACTTACAGGGAAATAGCAATCAGCCCCAGCATTTT.

The chain joins TRBV10-1 to TRBJ2-1, with no clear D. Germline assignment: CDR1 WNHNN and CDR2 SYGVQD (reference sequence). Trimming pared 0 bases from V and 6 bases from J, leaving 9 bases between. The CDR3 extends over 14 amino acids. In nucleotides, the CDR3 is TGCGCCAGCAGTGAGTCCTCAGGAACCAATGAGCAGTTCTTC. Amino acids: CASSESSGTNEQFF.

The gene calls are TRBV10-2 and TRBJ2-7; TRBD2 might be the D (6 bases). CDR3 length equals 13 residues. The V gene lost 3 bases and the J gene lost 2 bases, with 8 bases spanning the gap. Germline loops: CDR1 WSHSY, CDR2 SAAADI. DNA for the CDR3: TGCGCCAGCAGTGACGGGGGTACCTACGAGCAGTACTTC. Encoded protein: CASSDGGTYEQYF.

The chain is built from TRBV30 and TRBJ2-3; D gene ambiguous. The germline gives CDR1 GTSNPN, CDR2 SVGIG (reference sequence). V lost 0 bases and J lost 5, with 6 bases in between. This CDR3 spans 12 amino acids. The CDR3 sequence: CAWSVREDTQYF. The DNA for the CDR3 is TGTGCCTGGAGTGTACGCGAAGATACGCAGTATTTT.